This T cell receptor beta chain was retrieved from a study of CD8 T cells in ankylosing spondylitis. Points on this clonotype: As yet, its antigen is unknown.

Quantitative molecular-barcoded 5'-RACE generated the TCR beta libraries. TCRdb itself ran the 5' RACE reads through MiXCR, one entry per CDR3 protein. The top ten clones hold 19% of a sample with over 600,000 distinct CDR3 sequences, around 20% of them seen once. Trimming took off 1 base at V and 5 bases at J, with 9 bases between the two ends. This CDR3 is built from 14 residues. Findings and caveats of the study: Disease-associated clones were CD8+ and fairly uncommon in peripheral blood. Blood from ankylosing spondylitis patients appeared to carry a characteristic roughly 8-variant TCR beta motif. Significantly higher representation of disease-linked clones was reported for matched ankylosing spondylitis synovial fluid. Reactive arthritis synovial fluid and blood previously showed some of these motif variants.

This TCR was recovered from a male donor with ankylosing spondylitis. V is TRBV12-3 or TRBV12-4 and J is TRBJ1-5; maybe TRBD1 (5 bases). The sequenced sample was blood, either unsorted or a sorted T cell fraction (not recorded which). The CDR3 nucleotides are TGTGCCAGCAGTTTAGGCAGGGCCCATCAGCCCCAGCATTTT. It is translated as CASSLGRAHQPQHF.